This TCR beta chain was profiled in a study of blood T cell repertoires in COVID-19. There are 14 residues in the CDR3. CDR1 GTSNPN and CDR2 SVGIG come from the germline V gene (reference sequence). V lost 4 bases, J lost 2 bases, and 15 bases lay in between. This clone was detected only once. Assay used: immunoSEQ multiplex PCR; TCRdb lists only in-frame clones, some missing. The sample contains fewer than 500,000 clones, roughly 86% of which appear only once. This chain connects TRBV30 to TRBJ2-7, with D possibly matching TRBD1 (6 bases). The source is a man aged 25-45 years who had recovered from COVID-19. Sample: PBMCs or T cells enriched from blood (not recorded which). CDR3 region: CAWNRGGQAYEQYF. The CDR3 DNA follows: TGTGCCTGGAACAGAGGGGGACAAGCCTACGAGCAGTACTTC.